This T cell receptor (beta chain) was sequenced in a study of blood T cell repertoires in COVID-19. Study-wide background: Samples representing acute and convalescent COVID-19 were sourced from the United States, Italy and Spain. T cells, B-cell-depleted T cells, or PBMCs supplied cDNA or gDNA.

TCRdb keeps only in-frame clones here, not all; method: immunoSEQ multiplex PCR. The table includes 400,000 to 450,000 clones, roughly 88% detected once. V was pared by 10 bases and J by 1 base, with 16 bases between. The CDR3 consists of 14 residues. Looked up from germline, CDR1 is LNHDA and CDR2 is SQIVND (reference sequence). The source is a woman aged 30 to 39 with active or convalescent COVID-19. The chain has TRBV19 and TRBJ1-1; a possible D gene is TRBD1 (5 bases). Sequenced sample: peripheral blood. CDR3 loop: CATGPGGGNTEAFF. CDR3 sequence (DNA): TGTGCCACCGGTCCGGGGGGAGGGAACACTGAAGCTTTCTTT.